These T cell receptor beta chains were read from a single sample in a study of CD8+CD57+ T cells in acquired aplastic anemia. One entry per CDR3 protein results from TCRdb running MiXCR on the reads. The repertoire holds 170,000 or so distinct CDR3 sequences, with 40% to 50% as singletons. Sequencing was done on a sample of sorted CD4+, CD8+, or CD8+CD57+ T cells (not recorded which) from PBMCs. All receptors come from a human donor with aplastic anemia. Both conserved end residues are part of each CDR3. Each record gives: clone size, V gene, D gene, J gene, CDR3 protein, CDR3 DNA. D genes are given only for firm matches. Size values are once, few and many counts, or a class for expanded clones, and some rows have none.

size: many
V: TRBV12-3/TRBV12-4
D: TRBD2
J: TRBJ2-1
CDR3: CASSGLAGGNEQFF
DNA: TGTGCCAGCAGTGGACTAGCGGGAGGTAATGAGCAGTTCTTC

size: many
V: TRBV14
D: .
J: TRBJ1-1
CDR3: CASSRKVLGPGENTEAFF
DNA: TGTGCCAGCAGCCGAAAGGTCCTAGGGCCAGGGGAGAACACTGAAGCTTTCTTT

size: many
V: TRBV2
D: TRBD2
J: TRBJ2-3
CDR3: CASSGVSGVTDTQYF
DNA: TGTGCCAGCAGTGGTGTTAGCGGGGTCACAGATACGCAGTATTTT

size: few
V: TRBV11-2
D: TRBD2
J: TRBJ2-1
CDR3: CASSSLAESSYNEQFF
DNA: TGTGCCAGCAGCTCCCTAGCGGAGAGCTCCTACAATGAGCAGTTCTTC

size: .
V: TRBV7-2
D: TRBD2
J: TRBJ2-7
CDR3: CASSSLRGGLYEQYF
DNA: TGTGCCAGCAGCAGCCTACGGGGGGGATTGTACGAGCAGTACTTC

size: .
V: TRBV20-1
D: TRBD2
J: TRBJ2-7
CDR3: CSAVLAGAGYEQYF
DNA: TGCAGTGCCGTACTAGCGGGGGCGGGTTACGAGCAGTACTTC

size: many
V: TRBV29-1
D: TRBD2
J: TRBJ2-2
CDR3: CSVAAGAGELFF
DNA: TGCAGCGTTGCCGCGGGGGCCGGGGAGCTGTTTTTT

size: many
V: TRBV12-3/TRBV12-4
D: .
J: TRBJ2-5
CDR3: CASSFGDSSSGETQYF
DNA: TGTGCCAGCAGTTTTGGGGACTCGTCCTCGGGAGAGACCCAGTACTTC

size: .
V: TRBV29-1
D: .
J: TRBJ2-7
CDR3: CSVVRPRTESYEQYF
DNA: TGCAGCGTTGTACGACCGAGGACAGAGAGCTACGAGCAGTACTTC

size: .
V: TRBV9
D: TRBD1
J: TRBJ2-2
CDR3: CASSNSGTANTGELFF
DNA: TGTGCCAGCAGCAACTCCGGGACAGCGAACACCGGGGAGCTGTTTTTT

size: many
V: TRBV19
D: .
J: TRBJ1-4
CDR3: CASSITFREKLFF
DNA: TGTGCCAGTAGTATAACGTTTAGGGAAAAACTGTTTTTT

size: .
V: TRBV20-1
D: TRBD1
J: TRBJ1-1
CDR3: CSAKPGTANTEAFF
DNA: TGCAGTGCTAAACCCGGGACAGCGAACACTGAAGCTTTCTTT

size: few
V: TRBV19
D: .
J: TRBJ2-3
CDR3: CASSIRAPTDTQYF
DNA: TGTGCCAGTAGTATAAGAGCCCCCACAGATACGCAGTATTTT

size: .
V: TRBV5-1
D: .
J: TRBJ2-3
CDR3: CASRSDSLSTDTQYF
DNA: TGCGCCAGCAGGTCGGACAGCTTAAGCACAGATACGCAGTATTTT

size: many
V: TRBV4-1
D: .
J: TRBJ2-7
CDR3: CASSQGRVEQYF
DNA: TGCGCCAGCAGCCAAGGGCGGGTCGAGCAGTACTTC

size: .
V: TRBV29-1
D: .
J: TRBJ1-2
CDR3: CSTLTAGANYGYTF
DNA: TGCAGCACATTGACGGCGGGAGCTAACTATGGCTACACCTTC

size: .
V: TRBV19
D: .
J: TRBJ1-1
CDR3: CASSISENTEAFF
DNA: TGTGCCAGTAGTATTTCTGAAAACACTGAAGCTTTCTTT

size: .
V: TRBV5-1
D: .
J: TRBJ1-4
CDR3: CASSPYGDNEKLFF
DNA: TGCGCCAGCAGCCCCTATGGGGATAATGAAAAACTGTTTTTT

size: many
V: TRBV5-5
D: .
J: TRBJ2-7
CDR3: CASSLASGHGYEQYF
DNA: TGTGCCAGCAGCTTGGCGTCAGGGCATGGCTACGAGCAGTACTTC

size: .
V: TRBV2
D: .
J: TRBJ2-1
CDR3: CASRQEDGRSFFYNEQFF
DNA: TGTGCCAGCAGGCAGGAGGACGGGAGAAGTTTTTTCTACAATGAGCAGTTCTTC

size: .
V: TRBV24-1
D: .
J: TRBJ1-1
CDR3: CATSDGINTEAFF
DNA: TGTGCCACCAGTGACGGGATTAACACTGAAGCTTTCTTT

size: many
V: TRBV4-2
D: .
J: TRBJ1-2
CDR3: CASSQNTDRPDYGYTF
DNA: TGTGCCAGCAGCCAGAATACAGACCGGCCCGACTATGGCTACACCTTC

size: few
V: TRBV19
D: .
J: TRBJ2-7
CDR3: CASTDSGNLAYEQYF
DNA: TGTGCCAGTACTGATAGCGGTAACCTCGCCTACGAGCAGTACTTC

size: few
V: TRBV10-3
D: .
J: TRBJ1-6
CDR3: CAISLDSEGVSPLHF
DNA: TGTGCCATCAGTTTGGACAGTGAAGGGGTTTCACCCCTCCATTTT

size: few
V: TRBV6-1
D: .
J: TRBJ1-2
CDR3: CASSQLSEYGYTF
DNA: TGTGCCAGCAGTCAGCTCTCTGAATATGGCTACACCTTC

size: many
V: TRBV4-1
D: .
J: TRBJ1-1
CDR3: CASSQDSRLGEAFF
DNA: TGCGCCAGCAGCCAAGATAGCAGGCTTGGTGAAGCTTTCTTT

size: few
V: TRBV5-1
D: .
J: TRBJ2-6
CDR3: CASSKTATSGANVLTF
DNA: TGCGCCAGCAGCAAGACCGCTACGTCGGGGGCCAACGTCCTGACTTTC

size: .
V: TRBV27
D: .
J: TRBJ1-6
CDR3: CASSLAYNSPLHF
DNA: TGTGCCAGCAGTCTGGCATATAATTCACCCCTCCACTTT

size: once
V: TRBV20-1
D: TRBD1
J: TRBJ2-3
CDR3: CSARRPTGWGTDTQYF
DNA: TGCAGTGCTAGACGACCGACAGGGTGGGGGACAGATACGCAGTATTTT

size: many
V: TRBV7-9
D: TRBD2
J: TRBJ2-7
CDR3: CASSFGLAGYEQYF
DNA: TGTGCCAGCAGCTTTGGGCTAGCGGGTTACGAGCAGTACTTC

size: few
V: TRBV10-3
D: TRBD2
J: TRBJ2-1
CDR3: CAISGTSGRRHEQFF
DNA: TGTGCCATCAGTGGCACTAGCGGGAGGCGCCATGAGCAGTTCTTC

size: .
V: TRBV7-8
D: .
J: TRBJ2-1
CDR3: CASSARPDEQFF
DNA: TGTGCCAGCAGCGCCCGACCGGATGAGCAGTTCTTC

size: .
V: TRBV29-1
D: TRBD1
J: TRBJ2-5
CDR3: CSLGTGKGTQYF
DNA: TGCAGCCTAGGGACAGGGAAAGGGACCCAGTACTTC

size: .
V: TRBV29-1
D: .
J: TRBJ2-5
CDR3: CALIGVQETQYF
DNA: TGCGCGTTAATCGGCGTGCAAGAGACCCAGTACTTC

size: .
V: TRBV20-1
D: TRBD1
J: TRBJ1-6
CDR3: CSGNGTAYNSPLHF
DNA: TGCAGTGGGAACGGGACAGCGTATAATTCACCCCTCCACTTT

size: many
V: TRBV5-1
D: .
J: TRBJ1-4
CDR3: CASSPLYATNEKLFF
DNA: TGCGCCAGCAGCCCCCTCTATGCAACTAATGAAAAACTGTTTTTT

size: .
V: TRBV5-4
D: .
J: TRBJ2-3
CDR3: CASSSSTDTQYF
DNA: TGTGCCAGCAGCTCGAGCACAGATACGCAGTATTTT

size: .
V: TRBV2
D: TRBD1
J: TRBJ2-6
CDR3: CASRQTGTGSYVLTF
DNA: TGTGCCAGCAGACAAACCGGGACAGGGTCCTACGTCCTGACTTTC

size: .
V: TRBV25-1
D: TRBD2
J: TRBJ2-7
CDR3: CASSRRTSGTGEQYF
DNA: TGTGCCAGCAGCCGCCGGACTAGCGGGACTGGCGAGCAGTACTTC

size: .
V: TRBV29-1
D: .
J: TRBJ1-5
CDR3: CSVADPGLGGQPQHF
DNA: TGCAGCGTTGCAGACCCGGGACTGGGTGGGCAGCCCCAGCATTTC

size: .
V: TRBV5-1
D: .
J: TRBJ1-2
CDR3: CASSLSVLRGAQKSYTF
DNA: TGCGCCAGCAGCTTGTCGGTACTCCGGGGAGCCCAGAAGAGCTACACCTTC

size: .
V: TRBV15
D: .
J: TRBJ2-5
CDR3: CATSPLPGLPGSQYF
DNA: TGTGCCACCAGCCCCCTCCCGGGACTCCCCGGGAGCCAGTACTTC

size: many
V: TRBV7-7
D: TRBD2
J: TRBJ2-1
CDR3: CASSLGGSINEQFF
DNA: TGTGCTAGCAGCTTGGGCGGGAGTATCAATGAGCAGTTCTTC

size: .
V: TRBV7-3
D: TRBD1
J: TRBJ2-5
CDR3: CASSRRGQGLGETQYF
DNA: TGTGCCAGCAGTCGGAGGGGACAGGGGTTAGGGGAGACCCAGTACTTC

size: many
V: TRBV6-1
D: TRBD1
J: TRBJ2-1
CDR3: CASSLSGRGTEQFF
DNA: TGTGCCAGCAGCCTTTCGGGCAGGGGGACGGAGCAGTTCTTC

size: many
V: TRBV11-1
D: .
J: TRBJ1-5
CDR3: CASSLVNSHNSNQPQHF
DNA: TGTGCCAGCAGCTTAGTGAACAGTCATAATAGCAATCAGCCCCAGCATTTT

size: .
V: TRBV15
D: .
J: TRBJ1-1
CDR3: CATSRDRTNTEAFF
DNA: TGTGCCACCAGCAGAGATCGGACCAACACTGAAGCTTTCTTT

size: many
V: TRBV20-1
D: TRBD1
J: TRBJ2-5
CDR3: CSARALLPGQGGETQYF
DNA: TGCAGTGCTAGAGCTCTACTCCCGGGACAGGGAGGAGAGACCCAGTACTTC

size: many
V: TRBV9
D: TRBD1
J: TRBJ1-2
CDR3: CASSQPLQGAASGYTF
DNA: TGTGCCAGCAGCCAGCCATTACAGGGGGCTGCATCTGGCTACACCTTC

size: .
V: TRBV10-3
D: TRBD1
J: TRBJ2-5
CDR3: CAISGQGRKKTQYF
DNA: TGTGCCATCAGCGGACAGGGGCGGAAAAAGACCCAGTACTTC

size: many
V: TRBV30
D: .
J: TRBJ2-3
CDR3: CAFSLADTQYF
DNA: TGTGCCTTTAGCTTGGCAGATACGCAGTATTTT

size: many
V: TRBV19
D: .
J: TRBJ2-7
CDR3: CASRSGISYEQYF
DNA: TGTGCCAGTAGGTCAGGGATCTCCTACGAGCAGTACTTC

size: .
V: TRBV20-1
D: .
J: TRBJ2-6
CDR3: CSASLGSGANVLTF
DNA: TGCAGTGCTAGTCTGGGGTCAGGGGCCAACGTCCTGACTTTC